This is a list of T cell receptor beta chains from one sample in a study of blood T cell repertoires in COVID-19. TCRdb keeps only in-frame clones here, not all; method: immunoSEQ multiplex PCR. Among about 190,000 clones listed, approximately 84% were seen once. Sequenced sample: PBMCs or T cells enriched from blood (not recorded which). The receptors come from a woman in her twenties or thirties who had recovered from COVID-19. Each CDR3 is given with its conserved first and last residue. A D gene is named only where the DNA matches it firmly. The size entry is marked missing in some rows and otherwise reads once, few, many or a size class.

TRBJ1-4,NA,TRBV11-2,NA,TGTGCCAGCAGTTGGGGAGCAACTAATGAAAAACTGTTTTTT,CASSWGATNEKLFF
TRBJ1-2,NA,TRBV6-1,NA,TGTGCCAGCAGTGAAGCACAGTCGACTGGCTACACCTTC,CASSEAQSTGYTF
TRBJ2-1,NA,TRBV7-6,TRBD2,TGTGCCAGCAGCTCTCGGTCCCTTAGCGGGAGGGCCTTAGGTGAGCAGTTCTTC,CASSSRSLSGRALGEQFF
TRBJ2-2,NA,TRBV28,NA,TGTGCCAGCAGTTTAGTACTAGCGAACACCGGGGAGCTGTTTTTT,CASSLVLANTGELFF
TRBJ1-4,NA,TRBV28,NA,TGTGCCAGCAGTTCAGATGCAACTAATGAAAAACTGTTTTTT,CASSSDATNEKLFF
TRBJ1-5,NA,TRBV5-8,NA,TGTGCCAGCAGCTTGACAGGAGCTCCCAATCAGCCCCAGCATTTT,CASSLTGAPNQPQHF
TRBJ2-5,NA,TRBV30,TRBD2,TGTGCGACTAGCGGGGTTGAGACCCAGTACTTC,CATSGVETQYF
TRBJ1-1,NA,TRBV6-5,NA,TGTGCCAGCAGTTCGGGGGTACGAGAAGCTTTCTTT,CASSSGVREAFF
TRBJ2-7,NA,TRBV19,TRBD1,TGTGCCACTCAACCTGGGACAGACTACGAGCAGTACTTC,CATQPGTDYEQYF
TRBJ2-3,NA,TRBV9,TRBD2,TGTGCCAGCAGCGTGGGACTAGGGTCCGATACGCAGTATTTT,CASSVGLGSDTQYF
TRBJ1-6,NA,TRBV5-4,TRBD1,TGTGCCAGCAGCTTTGCCGGGACAGCTAATTCACCCCTCCACTTT,CASSFAGTANSPLHF
TRBJ2-7,NA,TRBV5-4,TRBD1,TGTGCCAGCAGCACCCGACAGGGCTCCTACGAGCAGTACTTC,CASSTRQGSYEQYF
TRBJ2-1,NA,TRBV19,TRBD2,TGTGCCAGTAGTATAACTAGCGTTGAGCAGTTCTTC,CASSITSVEQFF
TRBJ1-1,NA,TRBV28,NA,TGTGCCAGCAGTTCCAGCATCATCAGGGTAACTGAAGCTTTCTTT,CASSSSIIRVTEAFF
TRBJ1-2,NA,TRBV19,NA,TGTGCCAGTAGTATATCCCCGGACACGAGCGGCTACACCTTC,CASSISPDTSGYTF
TRBJ1-1,few,TRBV9,NA,TGTGCCAGCAGCGTAGGATCACGGAGGGACACTGAAGCTTTCTTT,CASSVGSRRDTEAFF
TRBJ1-2,once,TRBV7-2,TRBD1,TGTGCCAGCAGCGGACGACAGGGGGCGGTTAGTGGCTACACCTTC,CASSGRQGAVSGYTF
TRBJ1-2,NA,TRBV4-2,TRBD1,TGTGCCAGCAGCCAAATGACAGGGGACTATGGCTACACCTTC,CASSQMTGDYGYTF
TRBJ1-4,NA,TRBV11-2,NA,TGTGCCAGCACGGGAGGGCGGAATGAAAAACTGTTTTTT,CASTGGRNEKLFF
TRBJ1-6,NA,TRBV18,NA,TGTGCCAGCGCCCATCTCCACGTTGACGATGGAGTTTCTAATTCACCCCTCCACTTT,CASAHLHVDDGVSNSPLHF
TRBJ1-1,NA,TRBV28,NA,TGTGCCAGCAGTTTGTCAGGGGTCAGGACTGAAGCTTTCTTT,CASSLSGVRTEAFF
TRBJ1-1,once,TRBV7-3,NA,TGTGCCAGCAGCCCGGAACCGACGCCCAGGGGTGAAGCTTTCTTT,CASSPEPTPRGEAFF
TRBJ1-3,NA,TRBV24-1,NA,TGTGCCACCAGTGATCACTTACAGGGAAACACCATATATTTT,CATSDHLQGNTIYF
TRBJ1-1,NA,TRBV4-2,TRBD1,TGTGCCAGCAGCCAGAGGGATTGGGGACAGGGAACCCATGAAGCTTTCTTT,CASSQRDWGQGTHEAFF
TRBJ1-4,NA,TRBV28,TRBD1,TGTGCCAGCAGTCGTACAGGGGGCAGGGGGGAAAAACTGTTTTTT,CASSRTGGRGEKLFF
TRBJ2-5,NA,TRBV7-2,TRBD2,TGTGCCAGCAGCTTAGCAGTAGCGGGGGGCCTAGGAACCCAGTACTTC,CASSLAVAGGLGTQYF
TRBJ2-1,few,TRBV20-1,NA,TGCAGTGCTAGGGAGTACAATGAGCAGTTCTTC,CSAREYNEQFF
TRBJ2-3,NA,TRBV7-2,TRBD1,TGTGCCAGCAGCGAGACAGGGCACACAGATACGCAGTATTTT,CASSETGHTDTQYF
TRBJ2-3,NA,TRBV4-1,TRBD2,TGCGCCAGCAGCTCATGGGGTAGCGGGACCACAGATACGCAGTATTTT,CASSSWGSGTTDTQYF
TRBJ2-6,few,TRBV6-5,NA,TGTGCCAGCACACCCGGGGAGGGGGCCAACGTCCTGACTTTC,CASTPGEGANVLTF
TRBJ1-6,NA,TRBV19,NA,TGTGCCAGTAAGAGAGGGAGTAATTCACCCCTCCACTTT,CASKRGSNSPLHF
TRBJ1-1,NA,TRBV6-5,NA,TGTGCCAGCAGCTTGACAGGCGCCACTGAAGCTTTCTTT,CASSLTGATEAFF
TRBJ1-1,few,TRBV28,NA,TGTGCCAGCAGACTCCTCGGGTCAGAGATGAGGGCGGCGACTGAAGCTTTCTTT,CASRLLGSEMRAATEAFF
TRBJ2-5,NA,TRBV5-4,TRBD2,TGTGCCAGCAGCACCGGGACTAGCGGGGGTCACGTCCACCAAGAGACCCAGTACTTC,CASSTGTSGGHVHQETQYF
TRBJ1-1,NA,TRBV7-2,TRBD1,TGTGCCAGCAGCTTAAGGGGACAGGGGGTCACTGAAGCTTTCTTT,CASSLRGQGVTEAFF
TRBJ1-1,NA,TRBV5-1,NA,TGCGCCAGCAGCTTGAGAGAGATGAACACTGAAGCTTTCTTT,CASSLREMNTEAFF
TRBJ2-3,NA,TRBV7-9,TRBD1,TGTGCCAGCAGCTTAGTGCAGGGGGCTTTAGATACGCAGTATTTT,CASSLVQGALDTQYF
TRBJ2-5,NA,TRBV3-1/TRBV3-2,TRBD1,TGTGCCAGCAGAGATGGGACAGGGAGTCCCCAGTACTTC,CASRDGTGSPQYF
TRBJ2-3,NA,TRBV6-5,NA,TGTGCCAGCAGTCCAACCGGGGTCCTCACAGATACGCAGTATTTT,CASSPTGVLTDTQYF
TRBJ2-5,NA,TRBV5-1,TRBD2,TGCGCCAGCAGCTTGGGTTTGACTAGCGGGGCCCAAGAGACCCAGTACTTC,CASSLGLTSGAQETQYF
TRBJ1-4,NA,TRBV5-4,TRBD1,TGTGCCAGCAGCTTCCCCGGGACAGGGGGACGAAAACTGTTTTTT,CASSFPGTGGRKLFF
TRBJ1-5,NA,TRBV28,NA,TGTGCCAGCAGAAACCCTCCGGGGATGAGCAATCAGCCCCAGCATTTT,CASRNPPGMSNQPQHF
TRBJ1-2,NA,TRBV12-3/TRBV12-4,NA,TGTGCCAGCAGTACAGGGTCAAACTATGGCTACACCTTC,CASSTGSNYGYTF
TRBJ1-1,NA,TRBV10-3,TRBD1,TGTGCCATCAGCCAGGGGGAGACTGAAGCTTTCTTT,CAISQGETEAFF
TRBJ1-4,NA,TRBV20-1,NA,TGCAGTGCGTACAGGGCTGAAAAACTGTTTTTT,CSAYRAEKLFF
TRBJ2-7,NA,TRBV28,TRBD2,TGTGCCAGCCGACAAGGGACTAGCGAATCCTACGAGCAGTACTTC,CASRQGTSESYEQYF
TRBJ1-4,NA,TRBV29-1,TRBD1,TGCAGCGTCCCGGGGACAGCAAATAATGAAAAACTGTTTTTT,CSVPGTANNEKLFF
TRBJ1-3,NA,TRBV5-1,NA,TGCGCCAGCAGCGCGGACAGTGCTGGAAACACCATATATTTT,CASSADSAGNTIYF
TRBJ1-1,NA,TRBV5-1,TRBD1,TGCGCCAGCAGCTTGGACGGGACAGGGGGCAGGAACACTGAAGCTTTCTTT,CASSLDGTGGRNTEAFF
TRBJ2-1,NA,TRBV11-2,TRBD2,TGTGCCAGCAGCATTCGGGTGCTAGCGGGAGACAATGAGCAGTTCTTC,CASSIRVLAGDNEQFF
TRBJ2-7,NA,TRBV28,NA,TGTGCCAGCGGAGGGGCCTACGAGCAGTACTTC,CASGGAYEQYF
TRBJ2-7,NA,TRBV9,NA,TGTGCCAGCAGCGCAGGACTAGGGGGCGAGCAGTACTTC,CASSAGLGGEQYF
TRBJ1-3,NA,TRBV14,TRBD1,TGTGCCAGCAGCCAGAGGACAGGCGTGTACACCATATATTTT,CASSQRTGVYTIYF
TRBJ1-5,NA,TRBV6-2/TRBV6-3,TRBD1,TGTGCCAGCACCCCGACAGGGACGCGCAATCAGCCCCAGCATTTT,CASTPTGTRNQPQHF
TRBJ1-2,NA,TRBV6-1,NA,TGTGCCAGCAGTGAGGTCGCGCAGGGCCTTAACTATGGCTACACCTTC,CASSEVAQGLNYGYTF
TRBJ2-3,NA,TRBV7-8,NA,TGTGCCAGCAGCTTAGCGAGCAGCGGCCCAGACCGAGATACGCAGTATTTT,CASSLASSGPDRDTQYF
TRBJ1-1,NA,TRBV29-1,NA,TGCAGCGTTGAATTGGGGGGGACTGAAGCTTTCTTT,CSVELGGTEAFF